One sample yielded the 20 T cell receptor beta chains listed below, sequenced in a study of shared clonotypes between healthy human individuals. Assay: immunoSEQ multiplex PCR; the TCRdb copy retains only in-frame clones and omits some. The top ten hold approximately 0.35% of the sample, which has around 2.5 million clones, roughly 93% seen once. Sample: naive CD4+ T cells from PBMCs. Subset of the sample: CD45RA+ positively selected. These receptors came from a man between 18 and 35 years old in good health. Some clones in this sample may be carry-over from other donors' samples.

The CDR3 sequence is CASSDWRYSSYEQYF. DNA for the CDR3: TGTGCCAGCAGTGATTGGCGGTACAGCTCCTACGAGCAGTACTTC. J is TRBJ2-7 and V is TRBV6-1; D is uncertain. The CDR3 runs 15 residues. Germline V lookup: CDR1 MNHNS, CDR2 SASEGT. Trimming left V 3 bases short and J 0 bases short, with 12 bases between.

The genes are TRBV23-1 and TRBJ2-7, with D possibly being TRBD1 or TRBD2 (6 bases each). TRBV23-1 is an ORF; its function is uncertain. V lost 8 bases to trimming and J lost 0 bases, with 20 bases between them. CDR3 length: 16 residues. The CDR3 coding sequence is TGCGCCAGCGTGAACAAGGATCGGGGGCCCTCCTACGAGCAGTACTTC. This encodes CASVNKDRGPSYEQYF.

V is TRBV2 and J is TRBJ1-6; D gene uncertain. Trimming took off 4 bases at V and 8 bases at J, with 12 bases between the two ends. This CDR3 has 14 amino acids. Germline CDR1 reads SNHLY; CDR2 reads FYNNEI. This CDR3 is CASSVEGSDSPLHF. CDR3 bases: TGTGCCAGCAGTGTTGAAGGGTCCGATTCACCCCTCCACTTT.

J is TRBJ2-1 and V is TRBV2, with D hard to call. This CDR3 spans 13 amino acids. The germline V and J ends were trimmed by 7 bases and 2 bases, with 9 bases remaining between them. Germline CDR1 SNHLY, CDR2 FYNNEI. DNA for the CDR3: TGTGCCAGCATTCCGGGCGCCTACAATGAGCAGTTCTTC. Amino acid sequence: CASIPGAYNEQFF.

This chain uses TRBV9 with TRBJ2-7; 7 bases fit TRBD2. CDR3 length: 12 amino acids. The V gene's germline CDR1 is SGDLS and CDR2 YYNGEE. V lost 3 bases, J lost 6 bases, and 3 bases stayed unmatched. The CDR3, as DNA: TGTGCCAGCAGCGCGGGGGGAACCGAGCAGTACTTC. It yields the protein CASSAGGTEQYF.

CDR3: CASSLIGPGETQYF. As DNA, the CDR3 is TGTGCCAGCAGCCTGATAGGACCGGGCGAGACCCAGTACTTC. J is TRBJ2-5 and V is TRBV27, with D unclear. Germline loops: CDR1 MNHEY, CDR2 SMNVEV (reference sequence). This CDR3 is 14 amino acids long. Trimming cost V 6 bases and J 5 bases, with 16 bases left between them.

The CDR3: CASVLVAGVGYEQYF. DNA for the CDR3: TGTGCCAGCGTTCTGGTTGCGGGAGTAGGCTACGAGCAGTACTTC. J is TRBJ2-7 and V is TRBV11-2; 7 nucleotides line up with TRBD2. Trimming took 8 bases from V and 3 from J; bases not matched to a gene: 13. Germline V CDR1 and CDR2: SGHAT, FQNNGV. The CDR3 consists of 15 residues.

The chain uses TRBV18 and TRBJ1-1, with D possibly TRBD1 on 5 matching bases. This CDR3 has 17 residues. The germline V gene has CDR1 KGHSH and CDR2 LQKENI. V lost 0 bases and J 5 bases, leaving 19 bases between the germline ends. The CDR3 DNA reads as TGTGCCAGCTCACCACCGGGAGGGGTATCTGGGAGGACTGAAGCTTTCTTT. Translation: CASSPPGGVSGRTEAFF.

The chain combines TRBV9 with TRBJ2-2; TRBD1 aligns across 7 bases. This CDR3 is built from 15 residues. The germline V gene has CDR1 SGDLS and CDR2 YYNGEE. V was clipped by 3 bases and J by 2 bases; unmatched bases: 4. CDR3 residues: CASSAQGTNTGELFF. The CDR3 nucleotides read TGTGCCAGCAGCGCACAGGGGACCAACACCGGGGAGCTGTTTTTT.

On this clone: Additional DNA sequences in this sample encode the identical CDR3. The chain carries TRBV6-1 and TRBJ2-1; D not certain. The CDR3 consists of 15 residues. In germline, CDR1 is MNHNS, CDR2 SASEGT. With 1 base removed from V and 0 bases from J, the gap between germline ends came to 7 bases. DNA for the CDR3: TGTGCCAGCAGTGAAGTGGGATTCTCCTACAATGAGCAGTTCTTC. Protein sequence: CASSEVGFSYNEQFF.

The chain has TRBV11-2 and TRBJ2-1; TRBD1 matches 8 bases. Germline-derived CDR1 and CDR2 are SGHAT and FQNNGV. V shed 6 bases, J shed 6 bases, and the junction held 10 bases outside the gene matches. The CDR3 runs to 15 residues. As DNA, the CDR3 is TGTGCCAGCAGGAACCGGGACAGGAGACCCAATGAGCAGTTCTTC. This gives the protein CASRNRDRRPNEQFF.

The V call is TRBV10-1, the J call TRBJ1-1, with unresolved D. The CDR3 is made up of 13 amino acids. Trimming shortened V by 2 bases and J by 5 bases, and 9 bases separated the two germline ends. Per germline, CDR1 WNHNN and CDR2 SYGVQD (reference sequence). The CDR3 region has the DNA TGCGCCAGCAGTGAGAACCTGGTGACTGAAGCTTTCTTT. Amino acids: CASSENLVTEAFF.

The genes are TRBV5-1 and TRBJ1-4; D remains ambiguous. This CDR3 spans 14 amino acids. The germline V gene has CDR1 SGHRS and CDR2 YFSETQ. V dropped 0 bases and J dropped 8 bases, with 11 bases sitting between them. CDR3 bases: TGCGCCAGCAGCTTGGGTGGGTTCCGGGAAAAACTGTTTTTT. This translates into CASSLGGFREKLFF.

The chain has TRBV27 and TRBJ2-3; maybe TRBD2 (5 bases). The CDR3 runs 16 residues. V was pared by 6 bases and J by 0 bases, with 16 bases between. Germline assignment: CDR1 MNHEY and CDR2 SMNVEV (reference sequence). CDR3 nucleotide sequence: TGTGCCAGCAGGCAAAAAGCGGCTTCTAGCACAGATACGCAGTATTTT. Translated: CASRQKAASSTDTQYF.

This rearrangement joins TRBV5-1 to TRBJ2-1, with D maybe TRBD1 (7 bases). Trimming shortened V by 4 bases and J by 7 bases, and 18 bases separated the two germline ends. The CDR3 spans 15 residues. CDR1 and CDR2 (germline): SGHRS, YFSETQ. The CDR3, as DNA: TGCGCCAGCAGCGATCGACAGGGTGGGAGGAATGAGCAGTTCTTC. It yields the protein CASSDRQGGRNEQFF. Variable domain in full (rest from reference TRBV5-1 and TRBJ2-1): KAGVTQTPRYLIKTRGQQVTLSCSPISGHRSVSWYQQTPGQGLQFLFEYFSETQRNKGNFPGRFSGRQFSNSRSEMNVSTLELGDSALYLCASSDRQGGRNEQFFGPGTRLTVL.

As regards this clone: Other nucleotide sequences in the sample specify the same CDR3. This CDR3 reads CASSLVGPRTDTQYF. In DNA, the CDR3 is TGCGCCAGCAGCTTGGTGGGCCCCCGCACAGATACGCAGTATTTT. This rearrangement joins TRBV5-1 to TRBJ2-3; D unresolved. CDR1 is SGHRS, CDR2 YFSETQ, per germline. V shed 0 bases and J shed 1 base, with 9 bases lying between them. The CDR3 has 15 residues.

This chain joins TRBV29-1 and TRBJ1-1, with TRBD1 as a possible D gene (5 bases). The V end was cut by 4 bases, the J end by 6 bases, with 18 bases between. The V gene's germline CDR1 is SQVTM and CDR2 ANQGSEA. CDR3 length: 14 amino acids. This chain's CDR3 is CSVAGLRGSPEAFF. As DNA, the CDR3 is TGCAGCGTTGCGGGCCTGAGGGGAAGCCCTGAAGCTTTCTTT.

As DNA, the CDR3 is TGTGCCAGCAGCTTAGCGGAGGGGGTTCAGCCCCAGCATTTT. Protein product: CASSLAEGVQPQHF. The chain combines TRBV7-9 with TRBJ1-5, with a weak D call TRBD1 (6 bases). The CDR3 runs to 14 residues. The ends were cut back, 0 bases at V and 6 bases at J, with 9 bases in the middle. The germline CDR1 and CDR2 sequences are SEHNR and FQNEAQ (reference sequence). The complete variable domain, with remaining parts taken from reference TRBV7-9 and TRBJ1-5, reads DTGVSQNPRHKITKRGQNVTFRCDPISEHNRLYWYRQTLGQGPEFLTYFQNEAQLEKSRLLSDRFSAERPKGSFSTLEIQRTEQGDSAMYLCASSLAEGVQPQHFGDGTRLSIL.

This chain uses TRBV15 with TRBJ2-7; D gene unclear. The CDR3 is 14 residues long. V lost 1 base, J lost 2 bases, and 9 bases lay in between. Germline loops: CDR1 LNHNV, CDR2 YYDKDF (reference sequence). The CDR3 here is CATSRGLGTYEQYF. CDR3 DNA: TGTGCCACCAGCAGAGGTCTGGGCACCTACGAGCAGTACTTC.

This CDR3 reads CASSDLGLSTDTQYF. CDR3 DNA: TGTGCCAGCAGTGACCTGGGACTTAGCACAGATACGCAGTATTTT. The V and J genes are TRBV6-4 and TRBJ2-3, with a weak D call TRBD2 (6 bases). There are 15 residues in the CDR3. The V end was cut by 2 bases, the J end by 0 bases, with 9 bases between. Germline CDR1 MRHNA, CDR2 SNTAGT.